This entry describes one T cell receptor (beta chain). Its antigen is unknown. The CDR3 is 14 residues long. V lost 5 bases to trimming and J lost 4 bases, with 16 bases between them. Looked up from germline, CDR1 is SGDLS and CDR2 is YYNGEE. Amplification yielded TCR beta CDR3 regions, with RNA transcripts as the source. Researchers ran a first-round RT-PCR on the TCR CDR3 using the HTBI primer set. TCRdb passed the multiplex PCR reads through MiXCR, listing each CDR3 protein once. Found here are roughly 600,000 distinct CDR3 sequences, roughly 15% of them singletons; the top ten hold about an eighth. The sample belongs to a study of T cells in Graves' hyperthyroidism and ophthalmopathy. Clinical symptoms, serum thyroxine and TRAb, thyroid ultrasound and orbital computed tomography were used for the diagnoses. Fresh peripheral blood, 10 ml, yielded the PBMCs. The study, taken as a whole, reports: The model forecast ophthalmopathy, anticipating it by a median roughly 6.3 months before onset. Most thyroid clonotypes with frequency above 0.001 were detected in blood.

The genes are TRBV9 and TRBJ2-7; D uncertain. This TCR was recovered from a woman in her 50s with Graves' ophthalmopathy. The sample comprised blood. The CDR3 loop is CASSLTLSGYEQYF. Written as DNA, the CDR3 is TGTGCCAGCAGTCTGACTCTTTCTGGGTACGAGCAGTACTTC. Full variable domain (outside the CDR3, taken from reference TRBV9 and TRBJ2-7): DSGVTQTPKHLITATGQRVTLRCSPRSGDLSVYWYQQSLDQGLQFLIQYYNGEERAKGNILERFSAQQFPDLHSELNLSSLELGDSALYFCASSLTLSGYEQYFGPGTRLTVT.